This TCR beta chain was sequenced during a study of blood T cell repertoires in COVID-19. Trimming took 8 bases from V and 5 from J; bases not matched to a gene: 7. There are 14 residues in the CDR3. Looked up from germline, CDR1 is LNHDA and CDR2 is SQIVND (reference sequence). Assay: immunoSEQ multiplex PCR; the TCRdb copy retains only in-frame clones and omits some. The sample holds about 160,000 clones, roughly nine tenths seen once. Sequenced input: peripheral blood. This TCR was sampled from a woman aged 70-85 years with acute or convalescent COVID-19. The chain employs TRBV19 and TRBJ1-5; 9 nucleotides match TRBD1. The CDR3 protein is CASWDREGHQPQHF. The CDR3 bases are TGTGCCAGTTGGGACAGGGAGGGCCATCAGCCCCAGCATTTT.